The clone carrying this T cell receptor (beta chain) was picked up many times. Its antigen is not identified. This entry comes from a study of neurological immune-mediated disorders. Study context: The multiple sclerosis group of about 35 included around 30 relapsing-remitting and 3 secondary progressive patients. Points from the study as a whole: CDR3 amino acid sequences of expanded clones were not shared across subjects, a result suggesting private repertoires in all groups. Phylogenetically, 18 of 34 multiple sclerosis patients' repertoires fell into one related-CDR3 cluster, a possible signature.

CDR1 and CDR2 from the germline V gene are PRHDT and FYEKMQ (reference sequence). Trimming shortened V by 3 bases and J by 4 bases, and 21 bases separated the two germline ends. The CDR3 runs 17 residues. Libraries used 2 million unsorted PBMCs kept frozen in RNAlater. MiXCR, run by TCRdb on the 5' RACE reads, gives a single entry per CDR3 protein. This table has about 120,000 distinct CDR3 sequences, roughly 3.2% appearing once. What was sequenced was PBMCs. The receptor was isolated from a woman in her twenties or thirties with multiple sclerosis. The chain has TRBV13 and TRBJ1-2; D not resolved. Here the CDR3 DNA reads TGTGCCAGCAGCTTGAACCCCGGGCCCAGAACACCCTATGGCTACACCTTC. This sequence encodes CASSLNPGPRTPYGYTF.